The 22 T cell receptor beta chains listed next were all sequenced from one sample in a study of radiotherapy plus CTLA-4 blockade in lung cancer. Libraries were prepared by immunoSEQ multiplex PCR; TCRdb keeps only in-frame clonotypes and omits some of them. The table includes about 110,000 clones, roughly 80% detected once. The sequencing used peripheral blood, collected from a patient treated with radiotherapy plus ipilimumab. These receptors were taken from a human donor with non-small cell lung cancer that progressed on radiotherapy plus ipilimumab. Some clones in this sample may be carry-over from other donors' samples.

This chain links TRBV9 with TRBJ2-1; a weak D match, TRBD1 (6 bases). There are 16 residues in the CDR3. Germline-derived CDR1 and CDR2 are SGDLS and YYNGEE. Trimming pared 6 bases from V and 5 bases from J, leaving 21 bases between. The CDR3 is CASNPSVGQGNNEQFF. CDR3 in DNA: TGTGCCAGCAACCCAAGCGTCGGGCAGGGGAACAATGAGCAGTTCTTC.

The chain couples TRBV28 to TRBJ1-1; D not resolved. In germline, CDR1 is MDHEN, CDR2 SYDVKM. Deletions cut 2 bases from V and 2 bases from J, with 3 bases between. CDR3 length: 12 residues. CDR3 in amino acids: CASSLVNTEAFF. The CDR3 DNA reads TGTGCCAGCAGTTTAGTAAACACTGAAGCTTTCTTT. Combining the CDR3 with reference TRBV28 and TRBJ1-1 gives the whole variable domain DVKVTQSSRYLVKRTGEKVFLECVQDMDHENMFWYRQDPGLGLRLIYFSYDVKMKEKGDIPEGYSVSREKKERFSLILESASTNQTSMYLCASSLVNTEAFFGQGTRLTVV.

V usage is TRBV14 and J usage is TRBJ2-7; D perhaps matches TRBD1 (6 bases). The germline V gene has CDR1 SGHDN and CDR2 FVKESK. V was pared by 2 bases and J by 6 bases, with 23 bases between. The CDR3 loop spans 17 amino acids. The CDR3 sequence: CASSQYGTSATVSEQYF. As DNA, the CDR3 is TGTGCCAGCAGCCAATACGGGACATCTGCGACTGTGAGCGAGCAGTACTTC.

V is TRBV2 and J is TRBJ1-1; 7 bases fit TRBD1. The CDR3 has 14 amino acids. CDR1 SNHLY and CDR2 FYNNEI come from the germline V gene. With V trimmed by 6 bases and J by 4 bases, 8 bases remained unmatched. DNA of the CDR3: TGTGCCAGCAGGACCCCAGGGGGGTTCACTGAAGCTTTCTTT. Translation: CASRTPGGFTEAFF.

This chain links TRBV5-1 with TRBJ1-4; possibly TRBD1 for D (5 bases). Deletions cut 4 bases from V and 4 bases from J, with 14 bases between. Germline values: CDR1 SGHRS, CDR2 YFSETQ. The CDR3 has 15 residues. The CDR3 region is CASSPGTAVNEKLFF. CDR3 coding DNA: TGCGCCAGCAGCCCCGGGACCGCTGTTAATGAAAAACTGTTTTTT.

J is TRBJ1-5 and V is TRBV19; D ambiguous. The V gene lost 6 bases and the J gene lost 7 bases, with 19 bases spanning the gap. Looked up from germline, CDR1 is LNHDA and CDR2 is SQIVND (reference sequence). The CDR3 consists of 15 residues. The CDR3 DNA is TGTGCCAGTAGACTGAGTGGGGATTTTTGGCAGCCCCAGCATTTT. Protein sequence: CASRLSGDFWQPQHF.

The chain carries TRBV4-3 and TRBJ1-1; D possibly corresponds to TRBD1 (5 bases). Per the germline V gene, CDR1 is LGHNA and CDR2 is YSLEER. V was trimmed by 1 base and J by 5 bases, leaving 17 bases between them. The CDR3 sequence is 16 residues long. CDR3 in amino acids: CASSQVLNPRGTEAFF. CDR3 DNA: TGCGCCAGCAGCCAAGTCCTTAACCCCCGGGGGACTGAAGCTTTCTTT.

This chain links TRBV7-8 with TRBJ2-1; 7 bases agree with TRBD2. J gave up 8 bases and V 2 bases, and 15 bases lay outside the gene matches. The germline V gene encodes CDR1 SGHVS and CDR2 FQNEAQ. This CDR3 is built from 17 residues. The CDR3 sequence: CASSLYFVGGTVDEQFF. The CDR3 coding sequence is TGTGCCAGCAGCTTATATTTCGTCGGGGGGACGGTAGATGAGCAGTTCTTC.

This clone was picked up one time. The J gene is TRBJ2-3, the V gene TRBV16, with D uncertain. CDR1 is KGHSY and CDR2 is FQNENV in the germline V gene. The CDR3 has 13 residues. V dropped 6 bases and J dropped 6 bases, with 13 bases sitting between them. The CDR3 spells CASSPSVLDTQYF. The CDR3 bases are TGTGCCAGCAGTCCCTCCGTGTTGGATACGCAGTATTTT.

This clone appeared once. The junction does not match germline at one end; this may be a read error. The CDR3 coding sequence is TGTGCTAGCAGCCAAATCCTGAGGTCAGATACGCAGTATTTT. It codes for CASSQILRSDTQYF. The chain uses TRBV7-7 and TRBJ2-3; no clear D gene. Germline lookup yields CDR1 SSHAT and CDR2 FNYEAQ (reference sequence). The CDR3 has 14 residues.

Only a few counts were recorded for this clone. The chain employs TRBV28 and TRBJ1-5; D is uncertain. In germline, CDR1 is MDHEN, CDR2 SYDVKM. V lost 7 bases and J 8 bases, leaving 12 bases between the germline ends. CDR3 size: 12 residues. The CDR3 reads CASTDFTEPQHF. The DNA of the CDR3 is TGTGCCAGCACCGACTTTACGGAGCCCCAGCATTTT.

This clone appeared a few times. The rearrangement joins TRBV6-5 to TRBJ1-1; TRBD1 is a possible D gene (5 bases). This CDR3 comprises 12 residues. V was pared by 5 bases and J by 7 bases, with 11 bases between. CDR1 is MNHEY and CDR2 is SVGAGI in the germline V gene. This chain's CDR3 is CASSHRDGEAFF. CDR3 DNA sequence: TGTGCCAGCAGTCACCGGGACGGTGAAGCTTTCTTT.

This chain uses TRBV7-8 with TRBJ2-5, with D possibly called TRBD1 or TRBD2 (6 bases each). This CDR3 spans 15 amino acids. Germline loops: CDR1 SGHVS, CDR2 FQNEAQ. With 1 base removed from V and 1 base from J, the gap between germline ends came to 10 bases. CDR3 nucleotide sequence: TGTGCCAGCAGCTTAGACACGGGGGCCCAAGAGACCCAGTACTTC. Protein sequence: CASSLDTGAQETQYF.

V is TRBV30 and J is TRBJ2-4, with a tentative D call TRBD2 (6 bases). Germline V CDR1 and CDR2: GTSNPN, SVGIG (reference sequence). V was trimmed by 3 bases and J by 3 bases, leaving 12 bases between them. The CDR3 is made up of 14 amino acids. CDR3 loop: CAWSTGTYKNIQYF. The CDR3 bases are TGTGCCTGGAGCACCGGGACTTACAAAAACATTCAGTACTTC.

The chain uses TRBV4-2 and TRBJ2-7; 9 bases line up with TRBD1. CDR3 length: 15 amino acids. CDR1 and CDR2 from the germline V gene are LGHNA and YNFKEQ. Trimming at V came to 1 base and at J to 2 bases, leaving 3 bases not matched to a gene. CDR3 residues: CASSQADRGTYEQYF. CDR3 coding DNA: TGTGCCAGCAGCCAAGCGGACAGGGGCACCTACGAGCAGTACTTC.

This rearrangement joins TRBV4-3 to TRBJ2-1, with TRBD2 identical over 11 bases. The CDR3 consists of 16 residues. CDR1 is LGHNA, CDR2 YSLEER, per germline. V lost 0 bases, J lost 14 bases, and 12 bases stayed unmatched. The CDR3 DNA is TGCGCCAGCAGCCAAGACAGGGCTAGCGGGGGGCCGGGGGAGTTCTTC. Residues: CASSQDRASGGPGEFF.

This sequence joins TRBV7-9 and TRBJ2-3; 9 bases fit TRBD1. The V segment lost 8 bases and the J segment 0 bases; nucleotides outside the gene matches: 6. The CDR3 runs to 15 residues. CDR1 is SEHNR, CDR2 FQNEAQ, per germline (reference sequence). The CDR3 DNA reads as TGTGCCAGCTCCTACAGGGGGCTTAGCACAGATACGCAGTATTTT. Translation: CASSYRGLSTDTQYF.

In its sample, this clone was seen once. The V and J genes are TRBV5-1 and TRBJ1-2, with 7 bases matching TRBD1. The length of the CDR3 is 12 residues. V dropped 4 bases and J dropped 8; count of bases not matched to a gene: 5. CDR1 and CDR2 from the germline V gene are SGHRS and YFSETQ. CDR3 protein: CASSEDRVGYTF. As DNA, the CDR3 is TGCGCCAGCAGCGAAGACAGGGTAGGCTACACCTTC. Supplemented by reference TRBV5-1 and TRBJ1-2, the full variable domain reads KAGVTQTPRYLIKTRGQQVTLSCSPISGHRSVSWYQQTPGQGLQFLFEYFSETQRNKGNFPGRFSGRQFSNSRSEMNVSTLELGDSALYLCASSEDRVGYTFGSGTRLTVV.

This clone was seen a few times. This chain links TRBV9 with TRBJ1-5; tentatively, D is TRBD1 (5 bases). This CDR3 region has 15 residues. Trimming pared 0 bases from V and 6 bases from J, leaving 13 bases between. Germline-derived CDR1 and CDR2 are SGDLS and YYNGEE. For the CDR3, the DNA is TGTGCCAGCAGCGTAGGAGGGGTCGAGGGTCAGCCCCAGCATTTT. This codes for CASSVGGVEGQPQHF. The full variable domain, its missing parts supplied by reference TRBV9 and TRBJ1-5, is DSGVTQTPKHLITATGQRVTLRCSPRSGDLSVYWYQQSLDQGLQFLIQYYNGEERAKGNILERFSAQQFPDLHSELNLSSLELGDSALYFCASSVGGVEGQPQHFGDGTRLSIL.

This sequence joins TRBV9 and TRBJ2-7; D remains unclear. V lost 0 bases and J 1 base, leaving 20 bases between the germline ends. The CDR3 covers 18 residues. The germline CDR1 and CDR2 sequences are SGDLS and YYNGEE. CDR3 region: CASSVEAEALAFSYEQYF. CDR3 DNA: TGTGCCAGCAGCGTAGAGGCAGAGGCACTGGCTTTTTCCTACGAGCAGTACTTC.

The chain has TRBV19 and TRBJ2-7, with a possible D match to TRBD2 (6 bases). The V gene's germline CDR1 is LNHDA and CDR2 SQIVND (reference sequence). The CDR3 runs to 14 residues. Trimming took off 0 bases at V and 6 bases at J, with 12 bases between the two ends. This chain's CDR3 is CASSIDRIGSEQYF. CDR3 coding DNA: TGTGCCAGTAGTATAGACAGGATCGGGAGCGAGCAGTACTTC.

The chain is built from TRBV5-6 and TRBJ2-7; tentatively, D is TRBD1 or TRBD2 (5 bases each). The length of the CDR3 is 12 residues. Per germline, CDR1 SGHDT and CDR2 YYEEEE. V was clipped by 5 bases and J by 3 bases, with 9 bases between them. CDR3 sequence (DNA): TGTGCCAGCAGTTGGGACGTCTACGAGCAGTACTTC. As protein: CASSWDVYEQYF.